These T cell receptor beta chains were read from a single sample in a study of cytomegalovirus exposure and HLA in healthy donors. Sequenced by immunoSEQ multiplex PCR; TCRdb stores in-frame clones only, minus some. Of roughly 190,000 clones in the sample, 81% were seen once. The specimen was PBMCs. The receptors originated from a man aged 35-49 years in good health and CMV-seropositive. Each CDR3 is given without its conserved first and last residue. Not all rows give a size; the values are once, few, many and, for expanded clones, a class.

v_call clone_size cdr3_aa
TRBV6-5 - ASSGQGAGEQY
TRBV5-1 - ASVSGGNTGELF
TRBV5-4 - ASSAGGTSRTGELF
TRBV29-1 - SVEDLEDGDNYGYT
TRBV11-2 - ASSLDLAGGGIQY
TRBV15 few ATSTRNSGANVLT
TRBV28 - ASRNTANHEQY
TRBV2 few ASSGQGNQPQH
TRBV6-5 - ASSSTDRNTEAF
TRBV15 - ATSRPISGEQY
TRBV18 - ASSPETGADGYT
TRBV7-6 - ASSLVGPSGGTPNTGELF
TRBV29-1 once SVAGQGLNTEAF
TRBV7-9 - ASSPRGAQETQY
TRBV5-4 - ASSQAGQGQEELF
TRBV5-5 - ASSFGVGSSYGYT
TRBV27 - ASSPLAGLSTDTQY
TRBV5-6 - ASSIGQEYYGYT
TRBV6-1 once ASHPSRRGNGYT
TRBV28 - ASGTSGSEQY
TRBV29-1 few SVEDATRIYGYT
TRBV4-1 - ASSQDGKIGGGGIQY
TRBV5-1 - ASSLEGQGVSSPLH
TRBV6-5 - ASSPPYSPLH
TRBV5-8 - ASSLDPGVGNEQF
TRBV20-1 - SAGGADTQY
TRBV5-6 - ASTPGPSSYEQY
TRBV6-6 - ASSYSRERGQETQY
TRBV13 - ASSLGFMRGPEAF
TRBV19 - ASSITSGRRSDTQY
TRBV6-5 few ASSYSRQGNGYT
TRBV27 - ASLDRLGTEAF
TRBV29-1 - SVRTGGVTDTQY
TRBV2 - ARRAGLNSPLH
TRBV7-2 once ASSTHAGSSYEQY
TRBV27 - ASSFKGDHQPQH
TRBV18 - ASSPATTSYEQY
TRBV6-5 - ATAQGAREKLF
TRBV6-1 - ASSKTSVHEQY
TRBV6-5 - ASSYFQGGEQF
TRBV30 - AWSVTSGEQF
TRBV6-1 once ASSEVGGGAWETQY
TRBV6-1 - ASRKDSNYGYT
TRBV18 - ASSSTGGDYEQY
TRBV18 - ASSPGTGSDYGYT
TRBV30 few AWSGASRGETQY
TRBV4-2 - ASSQGQGAWGKGSRTDTQY
TRBV10-3 - AISEGDSYEQY